Reported below is one TCR beta chain. What antigen it recognizes has not been identified. No per-base quality is available; no much larger clone lies one base away. Each donor gave one peripheral blood draw, averaging about 100 mL, which was collected into heparinised tubes. Naive, central memory, regulatory and stem cell-like memory CD4+ T cells were sorted on a BD FACSAria II using a panel including CD45RO, CCR7, CD25, CD127, CD95 and CD27. All sorted populations exceeded 98% purity. PBMCs were isolated immediately by Lymphoprep density gradient centrifugation and stained directly without culture. Samples were stained and sorted in pairs, with one healthy donor and one patient per experiment, so that batch effects were minimized. This entry belongs to a study of beta chain features in type 1 diabetes (dated by TCRdb to the late 2010s). About the full investigation: Patients and healthy donors did not differ in mean age, gender distribution, total cell number or subset yield. Across all samples, some 110,000,000 sorted cells were examined, and cell number per subset correlated strongly with RNA yield. The study compared TCRB repertoires of sorted circulating CD4+ T cell subsets between recently diagnosed type 1 diabetes patients and matched healthy donors. Regulatory and stem cell-like memory subsets were isolated from only 8 patients and roughly 8 healthy donors, whereas naive and central memory subsets came from all 28 donors.

The entire amount of isolated RNA was reverse transcribed using the High Capacity cDNA Reverse Transcription Kit, so the sequenced TCRB transcripts were expressed ones. Naive, central memory and regulatory T cell samples underwent deep immunoSEQ sequencing, averaging about 3.57 million total reads per sample. Sorted cells were lysed in RLT buffer and RNA was extracted with DNase-treated RNeasy Micro or Mini kits, depending on cell number. To prevent cross-contamination, each cell subset was processed individually, whereas patient and healthy donor samples were processed jointly. The immunoSEQ multiplex PCR was used to amplify TCRB sequences from cDNA, yielding 87-bp fragments that span the CDR3 region. The amplicons were sequenced using the Illumina HiSeq platform. In the source study's methods: PCR bias was computationally corrected using synthetic template baselines, reads within Hamming distance 2 were collapsed, and singletons that could not be merged were discarded. Reads were aligned against IMGT so that V, D and J genes, CDR3 length and insertions or deletions at six rearrangement sites could be assigned. Clonotype counts were normalized to sorted cell number within each subset before computing true diversity and Gini coefficients with the tcR R package. Repertoire sharing was quantified using the overlap coefficient calculated on TCRB nucleotide sequences. Out-of-frame TCRB sequences from naive cells were analyzed as a proxy for the pre-selection repertoire. The table was pulled from immuneACCESS by TCRdb, which kept in-frame rearrangements only. Such tables lose some clones; where checked, under half of the loss comes from unresolved V genes, and the rest has no known cause. V, J and clone size derive from that table, while D and trimming were established from the DNA sequence. A total of 330,000 or so clones appear in this sample, roughly a fifth of them only once. Jointly, the top ten make up about 0.044% of the sample.

Including cysteine and phenylalanine, the CDR3 has 12 amino acids. Only the CDR3 region is kept as DNA, spanning 36 bases read in frame from base 1. The junction shows trimming of 6 bases on V and 9 bases on J, and the gene matches do not reach 4 bases of it. CDR1 MNHEY and CDR2 SMNVEV were looked up in the germline V gene (reference sequence). Overall results and qualifications from the work: A moderate but significant shortening of TCRB CDR3 length was observed in type 1 diabetes patients in all four CD4+ subsets. At VDJ recombination sites, patients with type 1 diabetes made fewer insertions and deleted more nucleotides, a pattern implying thymic rearrangement abnormalities. Naive, central memory and regulatory TCRB repertoires appeared more similar among patients than among healthy donors. Because cDNA rather than genomic DNA was sequenced, highly expressing activated cells could have been over-represented, although no difference in activation and CD3 levels was found between groups. PCR might favor shorter templates, but patient and control samples were amplified and corrected together, so any skew would affect both groups equally. Only small numbers of individuals were included in the HLA sub-analyses, which left unresolved whether HLA type had any influence on TCRB rearrangement.

The sequence links TRBV27 to TRBJ1-1; TRBD1 fits 10 bases in the junction. This clonotype was obtained from a woman between 18 and 30 years old in good health. Sequenced: naive CD4+ T cells from blood. What the cell subset or site label conveys for this sample: true naive CD4+ T cells. The nucleotide sequence reads TGTGCCAGCAGATGGACAGGGGGTAAAGCTTTCTTT. It is translated as CASRWTGGKAFF.